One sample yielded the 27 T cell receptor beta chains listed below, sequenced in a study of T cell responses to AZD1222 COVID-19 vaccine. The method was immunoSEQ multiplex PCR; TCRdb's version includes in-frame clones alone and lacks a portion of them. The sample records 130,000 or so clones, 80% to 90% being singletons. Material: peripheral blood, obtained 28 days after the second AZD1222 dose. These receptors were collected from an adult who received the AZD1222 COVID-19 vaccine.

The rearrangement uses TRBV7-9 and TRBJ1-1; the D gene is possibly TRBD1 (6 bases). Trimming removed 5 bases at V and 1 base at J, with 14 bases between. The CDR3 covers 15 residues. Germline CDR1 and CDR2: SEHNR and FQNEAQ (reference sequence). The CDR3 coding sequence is TGTGCCAGCAGCAGAAACAGGGACGCGAACACTGAAGCTTTCTTT. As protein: CASSRNRDANTEAFF.

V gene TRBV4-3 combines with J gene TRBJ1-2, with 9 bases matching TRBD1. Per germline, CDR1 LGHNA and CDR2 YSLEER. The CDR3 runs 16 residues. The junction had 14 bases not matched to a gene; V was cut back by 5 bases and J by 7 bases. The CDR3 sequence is CASSWRTGETLFGYTF. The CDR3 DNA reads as TGCGCCAGCAGCTGGCGGACAGGGGAGACTTTATTTGGCTACACCTTC.

For the CDR3, the DNA is TGCGCCAGCACCTTAGCGGCATCCTCCTACAATGAGCAGTTCTTC. Translation: CASTLAASSYNEQFF. This chain joins TRBV4-3 and TRBJ2-1, with D possibly matching TRBD2 (6 bases). The germline V gene has CDR1 LGHNA and CDR2 YSLEER. Trimming shortened V by 7 bases and J by 0 bases, and 13 bases separated the two germline ends. The CDR3 contains 15 residues.

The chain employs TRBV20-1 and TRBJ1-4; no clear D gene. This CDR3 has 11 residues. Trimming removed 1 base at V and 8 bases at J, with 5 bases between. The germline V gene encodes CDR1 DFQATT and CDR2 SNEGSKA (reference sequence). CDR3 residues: CSARVGEKLFF. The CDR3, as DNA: TGCAGTGCTAGAGTGGGAGAAAAACTGTTTTTT.

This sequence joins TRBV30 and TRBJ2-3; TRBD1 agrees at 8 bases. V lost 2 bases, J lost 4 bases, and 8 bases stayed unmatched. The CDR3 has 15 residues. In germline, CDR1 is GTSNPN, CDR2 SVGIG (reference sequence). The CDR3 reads CAWSRTGGSSDTQYF. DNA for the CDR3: TGTGCCTGGAGTCGCACAGGGGGATCTTCAGATACGCAGTATTTT.

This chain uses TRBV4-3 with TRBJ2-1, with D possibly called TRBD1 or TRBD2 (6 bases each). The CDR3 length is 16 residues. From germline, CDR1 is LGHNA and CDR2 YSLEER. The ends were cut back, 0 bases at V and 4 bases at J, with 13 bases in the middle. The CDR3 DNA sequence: TGCGCCAGCAGCCAAGAATGGGGGGCGCTTTACAATGAGCAGTTCTTC. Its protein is CASSQEWGALYNEQFF.

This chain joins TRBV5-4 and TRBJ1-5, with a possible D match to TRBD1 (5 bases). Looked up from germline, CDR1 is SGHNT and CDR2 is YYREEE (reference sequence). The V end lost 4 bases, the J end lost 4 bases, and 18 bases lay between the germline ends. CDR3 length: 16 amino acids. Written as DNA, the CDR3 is TGTGCCAGCAGCCCGGGGGGGGGAGGTCCAAATCAGCCCCAGCATTTT. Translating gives CASSPGGGGPNQPQHF.

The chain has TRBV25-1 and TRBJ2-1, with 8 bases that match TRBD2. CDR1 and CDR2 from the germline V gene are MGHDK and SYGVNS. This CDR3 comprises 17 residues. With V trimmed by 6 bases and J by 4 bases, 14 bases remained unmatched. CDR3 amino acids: CASRAASGSGNYNEQFF. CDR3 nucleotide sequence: TGTGCCAGCAGGGCAGCATCAGGTAGCGGGAATTACAATGAGCAGTTCTTC. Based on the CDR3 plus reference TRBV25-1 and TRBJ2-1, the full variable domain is EADIYQTPRYLVIGTGKKITLECSQTMGHDKMYWYQQDPGMELHLIHYSYGVNSTEKGDLSSESTVSRIRTEHFPLTLESARPSHTSQYLCASRAASGSGNYNEQFFGPGTRLTVL.

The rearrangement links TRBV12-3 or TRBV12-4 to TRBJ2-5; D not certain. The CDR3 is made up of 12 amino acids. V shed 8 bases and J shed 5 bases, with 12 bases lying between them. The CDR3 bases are TGTGCCAGCGGTCTCTCCTCGGAGACCCAGTACTTC. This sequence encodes CASGLSSETQYF.

Written as DNA, the CDR3 is TGTGCCAGCAGCCGCCTCTCCTGGTTGATAAGTGGCTACACCTTC. Translating it yields CASSRLSWLISGYTF. The chain links TRBV6-5 to TRBJ1-2; no clear D. The CDR3 totals 15 residues. Trimming shortened V by 6 bases and J by 7 bases, and 21 bases separated the two germline ends. Germline assignment: CDR1 MNHEY and CDR2 SVGAGI.

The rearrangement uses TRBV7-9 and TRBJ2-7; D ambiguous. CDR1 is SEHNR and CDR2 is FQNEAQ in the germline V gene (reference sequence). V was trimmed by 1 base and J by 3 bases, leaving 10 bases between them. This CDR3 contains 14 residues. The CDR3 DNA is TGTGCCAGCAGCTTAGTGGACCCCGGCTACGAGCAGTACTTC. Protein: CASSLVDPGYEQYF.

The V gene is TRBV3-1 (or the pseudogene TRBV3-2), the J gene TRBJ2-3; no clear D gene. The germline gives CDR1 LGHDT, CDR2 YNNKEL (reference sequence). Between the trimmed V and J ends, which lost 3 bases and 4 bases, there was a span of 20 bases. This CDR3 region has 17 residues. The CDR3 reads CASSQGMAVLSADTQYF. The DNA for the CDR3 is TGTGCCAGCAGCCAGGGGATGGCGGTCCTCAGCGCAGATACGCAGTATTTT.

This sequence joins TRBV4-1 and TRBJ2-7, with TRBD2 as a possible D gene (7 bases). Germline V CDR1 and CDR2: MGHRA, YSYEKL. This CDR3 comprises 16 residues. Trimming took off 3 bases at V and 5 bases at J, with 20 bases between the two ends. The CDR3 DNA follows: TGCGCCAGCAGCCACGCCGGCCGGGGGGCGTATGACGAGCAGTACTTC. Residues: CASSHAGRGAYDEQYF.

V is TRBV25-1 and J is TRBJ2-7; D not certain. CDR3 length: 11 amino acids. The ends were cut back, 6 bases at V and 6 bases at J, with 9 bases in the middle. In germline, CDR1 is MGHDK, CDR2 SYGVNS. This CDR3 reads CASRGYGEQYF. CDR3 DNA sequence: TGTGCCAGCAGGGGGTACGGCGAGCAGTACTTC.

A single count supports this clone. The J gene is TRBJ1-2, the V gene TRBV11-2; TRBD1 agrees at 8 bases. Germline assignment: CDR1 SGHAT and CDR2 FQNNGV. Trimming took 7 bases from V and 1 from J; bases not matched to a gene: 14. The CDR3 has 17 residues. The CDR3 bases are TGTGCCAGCACCCGAGGCCGGGGACAGGAGTTTAACTATGGCTACACCTTC. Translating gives CASTRGRGQEFNYGYTF. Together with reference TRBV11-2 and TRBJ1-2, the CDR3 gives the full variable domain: EAGVAQSPRYKIIEKRQSVAFWCNPISGHATLYWYQQILGQGPKLLIQFQNNGVVDDSQLPKDRFSAERLKGVDSTLKIQPAKLEDSAVYLCASTRGRGQEFNYGYTFGSGTRLTVV.

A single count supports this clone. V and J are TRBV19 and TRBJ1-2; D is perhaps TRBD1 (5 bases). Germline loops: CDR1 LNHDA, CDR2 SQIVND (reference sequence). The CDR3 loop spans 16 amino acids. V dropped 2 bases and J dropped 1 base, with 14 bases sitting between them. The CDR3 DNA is TGTGCCAGTAGTATATCGTACCAGGGATATAACTATGGCTACACCTTC. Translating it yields CASSISYQGYNYGYTF.

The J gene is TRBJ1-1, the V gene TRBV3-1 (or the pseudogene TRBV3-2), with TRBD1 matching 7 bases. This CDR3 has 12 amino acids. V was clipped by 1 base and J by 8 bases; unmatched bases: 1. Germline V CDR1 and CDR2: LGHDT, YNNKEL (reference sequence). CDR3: CASSQGDREAFF. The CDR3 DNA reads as TGTGCCAGCAGCCAAGGGGACAGAGAAGCTTTCTTT.

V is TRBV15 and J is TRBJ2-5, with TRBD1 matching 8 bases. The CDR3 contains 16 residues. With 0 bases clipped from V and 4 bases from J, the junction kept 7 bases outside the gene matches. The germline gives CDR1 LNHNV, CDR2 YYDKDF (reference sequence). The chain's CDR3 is CATSRDRQGAGETQYF. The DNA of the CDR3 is TGTGCCACCAGCAGAGATCGCCAGGGGGCAGGAGAGACCCAGTACTTC.

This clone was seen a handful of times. The DNA of the CDR3 is TGTGCCAGCAGCTTACAGATATCCGAGCAGTACTTC. The encoded protein is CASSLQISEQYF. The chain uses TRBV5-6 and TRBJ2-7; the D is unclear. CDR1 SGHDT and CDR2 YYEEEE come from the germline V gene. The CDR3 is 12 residues long. V lost 2 bases and J 6 bases, leaving 9 bases between the germline ends. Complete variable domain (other parts from reference TRBV5-6 and TRBJ2-7): DAGVTQSPTHLIKTRGQQVTLRCSPKSGHDTVSWYQQALGQGPQFIFQYYEEEERQRGNFPDRFSGHQFPNYSSELNVNALLLGDSALYLCASSLQISEQYFGPGTRLTVT.

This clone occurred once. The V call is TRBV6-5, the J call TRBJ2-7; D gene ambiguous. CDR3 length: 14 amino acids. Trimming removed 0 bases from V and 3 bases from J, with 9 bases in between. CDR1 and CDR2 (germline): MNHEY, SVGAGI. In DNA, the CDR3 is TGTGCCAGCAGTTACTCGTCCCCGGTCTACGAGCAGTACTTC. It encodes CASSYSSPVYEQYF.

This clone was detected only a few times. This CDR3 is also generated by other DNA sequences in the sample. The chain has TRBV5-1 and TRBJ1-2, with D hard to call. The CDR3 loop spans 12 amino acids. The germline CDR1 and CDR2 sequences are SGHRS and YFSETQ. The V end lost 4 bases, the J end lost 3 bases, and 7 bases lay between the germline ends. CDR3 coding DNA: TGCGCCAGCAGCCTACCCGACTATGGCTACACCTTC. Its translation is CASSLPDYGYTF.

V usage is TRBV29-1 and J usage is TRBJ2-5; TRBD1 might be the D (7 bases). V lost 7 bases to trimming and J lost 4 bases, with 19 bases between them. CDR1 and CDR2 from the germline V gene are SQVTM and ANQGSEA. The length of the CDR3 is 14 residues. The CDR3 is CSARKWQGGETQYF. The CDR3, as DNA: TGCAGCGCCCGAAAGTGGCAGGGGGGAGAGACCCAGTACTTC.

CDR3 sequence reads: CASNPNPGQALHSNQPQHF. The CDR3 DNA sequence: TGTGCCAGTAACCCCAATCCGGGACAGGCCCTCCATAGCAATCAGCCCCAGCATTTT. J is TRBJ1-5 and V is TRBV19; 8 nucleotides align to TRBD1. The CDR3 contains 19 residues. Unmatched junction bases numbered 17, after V lost 7 bases and J lost 0 bases. Germline V CDR1 and CDR2: LNHDA, SQIVND (reference sequence). The complete variable domain, with remaining parts taken from reference TRBV19 and TRBJ1-5, reads DGGITQSPKYLFRKEGQNVTLSCEQNLNHDAMYWYRQDPGQGLRLIYYSQIVNDFQKGDIAEGYSVSREKKESFPLTVTSAQKNPTAFYLCASNPNPGQALHSNQPQHFGDGTRLSIL.

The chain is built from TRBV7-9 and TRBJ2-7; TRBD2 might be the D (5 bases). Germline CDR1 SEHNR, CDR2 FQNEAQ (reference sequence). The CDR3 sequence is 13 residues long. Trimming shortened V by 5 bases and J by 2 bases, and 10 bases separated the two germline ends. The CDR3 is CASSPSGTYEQYF. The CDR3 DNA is TGTGCCAGCAGCCCCTCCGGGACCTACGAGCAGTACTTC. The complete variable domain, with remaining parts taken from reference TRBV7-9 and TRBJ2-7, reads DTGVSQNPRHKITKRGQNVTFRCDPISEHNRLYWYRQTLGQGPEFLTYFQNEAQLEKSRLLSDRFSAERPKGSFSTLEIQRTEQGDSAMYLCASSPSGTYEQYFGPGTRLTVT.

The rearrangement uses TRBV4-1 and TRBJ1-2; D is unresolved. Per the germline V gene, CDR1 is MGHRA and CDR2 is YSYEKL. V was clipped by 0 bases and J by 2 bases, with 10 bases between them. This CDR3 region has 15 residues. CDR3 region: CASSQDRWENYGYTF. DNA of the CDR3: TGCGCCAGCAGCCAAGATCGGTGGGAGAACTATGGCTACACCTTC.

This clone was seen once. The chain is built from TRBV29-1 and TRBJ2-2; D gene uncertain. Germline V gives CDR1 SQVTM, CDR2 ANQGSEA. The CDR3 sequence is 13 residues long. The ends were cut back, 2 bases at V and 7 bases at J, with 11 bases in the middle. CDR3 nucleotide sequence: TGCAGCGTTGAATGGCCTCTCGGCGGGGAGCTGTTTTTT. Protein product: CSVEWPLGGELFF.

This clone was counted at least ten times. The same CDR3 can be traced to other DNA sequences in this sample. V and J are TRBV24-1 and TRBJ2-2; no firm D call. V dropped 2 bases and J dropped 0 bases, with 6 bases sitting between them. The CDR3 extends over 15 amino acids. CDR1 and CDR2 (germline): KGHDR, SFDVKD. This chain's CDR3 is CATSDSVTNTGELFF. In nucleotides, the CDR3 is TGTGCCACCAGTGATTCGGTTACGAACACCGGGGAGCTGTTTTTT.